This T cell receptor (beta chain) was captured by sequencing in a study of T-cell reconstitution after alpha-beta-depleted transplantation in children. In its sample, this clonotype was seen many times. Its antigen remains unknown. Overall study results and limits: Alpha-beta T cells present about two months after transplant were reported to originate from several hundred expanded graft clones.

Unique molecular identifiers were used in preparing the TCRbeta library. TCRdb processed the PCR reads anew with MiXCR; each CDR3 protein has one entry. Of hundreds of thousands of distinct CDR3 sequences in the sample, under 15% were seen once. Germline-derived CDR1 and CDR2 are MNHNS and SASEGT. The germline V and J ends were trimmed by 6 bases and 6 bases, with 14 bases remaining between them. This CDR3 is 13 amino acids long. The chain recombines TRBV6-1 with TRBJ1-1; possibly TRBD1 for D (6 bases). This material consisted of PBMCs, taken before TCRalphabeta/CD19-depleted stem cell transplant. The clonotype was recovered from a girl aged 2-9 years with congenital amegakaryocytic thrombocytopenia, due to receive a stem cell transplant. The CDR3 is CASRRNRASEAFF. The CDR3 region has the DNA TGTGCCAGCAGACGAAACAGGGCTTCTGAAGCTTTCTTT.